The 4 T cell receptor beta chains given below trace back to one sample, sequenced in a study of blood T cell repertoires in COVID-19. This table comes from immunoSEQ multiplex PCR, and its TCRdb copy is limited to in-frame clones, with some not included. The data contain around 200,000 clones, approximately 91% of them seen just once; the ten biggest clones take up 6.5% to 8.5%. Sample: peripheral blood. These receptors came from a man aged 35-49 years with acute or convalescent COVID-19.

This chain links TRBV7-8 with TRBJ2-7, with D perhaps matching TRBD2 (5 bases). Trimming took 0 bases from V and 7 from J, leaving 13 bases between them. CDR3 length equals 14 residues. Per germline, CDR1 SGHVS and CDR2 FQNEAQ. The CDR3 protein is CASSLARANPEQYF. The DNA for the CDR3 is TGTGCCAGCAGCTTAGCGCGGGCGAATCCTGAGCAGTACTTC.

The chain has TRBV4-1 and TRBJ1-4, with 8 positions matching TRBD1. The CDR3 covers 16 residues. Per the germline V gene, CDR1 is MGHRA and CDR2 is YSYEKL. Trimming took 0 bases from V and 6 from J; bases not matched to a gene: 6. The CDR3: CASSQDGRTGHEKLFF. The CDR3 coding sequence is TGCGCCAGCAGCCAAGATGGTAGGACAGGGCATGAAAAACTGTTTTTT.

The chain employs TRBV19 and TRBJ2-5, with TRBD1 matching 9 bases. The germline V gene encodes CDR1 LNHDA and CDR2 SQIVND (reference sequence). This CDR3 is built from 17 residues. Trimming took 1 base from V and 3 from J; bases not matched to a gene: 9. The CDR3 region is CASSIVWGTGKEETQYF. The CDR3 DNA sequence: TGTGCCAGTAGTATAGTCTGGGGGACAGGGAAGGAAGAGACCCAGTACTTC. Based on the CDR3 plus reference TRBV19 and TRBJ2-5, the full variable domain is DGGITQSPKYLFRKEGQNVTLSCEQNLNHDAMYWYRQDPGQGLRLIYYSQIVNDFQKGDIAEGYSVSREKKESFPLTVTSAQKNPTAFYLCASSIVWGTGKEETQYFGPGTRLLVL.

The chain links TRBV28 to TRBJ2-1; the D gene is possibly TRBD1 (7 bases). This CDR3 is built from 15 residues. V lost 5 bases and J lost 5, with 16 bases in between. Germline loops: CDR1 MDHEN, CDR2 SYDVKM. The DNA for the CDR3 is TGTGCCAGCAGTCCCCGGGGCAGGGGGGACAATGAGCAGTTCTTC. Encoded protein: CASSPRGRGDNEQFF.